Each of the 19 T cell receptor beta chains below was sequenced from the same sample in a study of cytomegalovirus exposure and HLA in healthy donors. With 60 Vbeta and 13 Jbeta primers, the PCR was carried out. Produced via immunoSEQ multiplex PCR; TCRdb's table is partial and in-frame only. The sample has about 130,000 clones; around three quarters are singletons. Sequencing was carried out using PBMCs. These receptors were taken from a man in his forties or fifties in good health and CMV-seronegative.

This chain connects TRBV10-3 to TRBJ1-4, with 11 bases aligning to TRBD1. Germline V gene sequence: CDR1 ENHRY, CDR2 SYGVKD. The CDR3 is 15 amino acids. The V gene end was trimmed by 2 bases and the J gene end by 6 bases; junction bases not matched to a gene: 2. The CDR3 nucleotides are TGTGCCATCAGTGAGCGGGGACAGGGGGATGAAAAACTGTTTTTT. Translated, it gives CAISERGQGDEKLFF.

The chain has TRBV7-9 and TRBJ1-3; D possibly corresponds to TRBD1 (5 bases). Germline V CDR1 and CDR2: SEHNR, FQNEAQ (reference sequence). V lost 6 bases to trimming and J lost 0 bases, with 15 bases between them. This CDR3 has 16 amino acids. This CDR3 is CASSSTATSSGNTIYF. CDR3 sequence (DNA): TGTGCCAGCAGTTCGACAGCGACGAGCTCTGGAAACACCATATATTTT.

The chain combines TRBV28 with TRBJ1-1; D uncertain. V dropped 2 bases and J dropped 1 base, with 5 bases sitting between them. The CDR3 is 13 amino acids. In germline, CDR1 is MDHEN, CDR2 SYDVKM. Here the CDR3 DNA reads TGTGCCAGCAGTTTAGGTAGGAACACTGAAGCTTTCTTT. Protein product: CASSLGRNTEAFF.

The chain is built from TRBV4-1 and TRBJ1-1; D remains ambiguous. The CDR3 is 16 residues long. Looked up from germline, CDR1 is MGHRA and CDR2 is YSYEKL. Trimming stripped 1 base from V and 0 bases from J, with 12 bases between. The CDR3 coding sequence is TGCGCCAGCAGCCAAGTTCCCAGACTAATGAACACTGAAGCTTTCTTT. Its translation is CASSQVPRLMNTEAFF.

This chain uses TRBV6-4 with TRBJ1-5, with D possibly TRBD1 on 6 matching bases. The germline gives CDR1 MRHNA, CDR2 SNTAGT. This CDR3 contains 14 residues. V dropped 9 bases and J dropped 0 bases, with 12 bases sitting between them. CDR3 region: CASGDNYSNQPQHF. The CDR3 coding sequence is TGTGCCAGTGGGGACAACTATAGCAATCAGCCCCAGCATTTT.

The chain combines TRBV28 with TRBJ2-3, with TRBD2 identical over 7 bases. The germline CDR1 and CDR2 sequences are MDHEN and SYDVKM. This CDR3 has 15 amino acids. V lost 6 bases to trimming and J lost 2 bases; unmatched junction nucleotides: 8. The CDR3 DNA sequence: TGTGCCAGCAGCCTAAGGGGAGGGCCCACAGATACGCAGTATTTT. Its protein product is CASSLRGGPTDTQYF.

In this sample, this clone turned up once. V gene TRBV5-1 combines with J gene TRBJ1-4; 12 nucleotides align to TRBD1. The V and J ends lost 4 bases and 10 bases, in that order; junction bases with no gene match: 5. The CDR3 runs to 14 residues. Germline V gene sequence: CDR1 SGHRS, CDR2 YFSETQ. The CDR3 nucleotides are TGCGCCAGCAGCCTGGGACAGGGGGCTGGAAAACTGTTTTTT. Its protein is CASSLGQGAGKLFF.

The chain carries TRBV21-1 and TRBJ1-5. TRBV21-1 is annotated as a pseudogene. This CDR3 has 17 residues. The CDR3 DNA reads TGTGCCAGCAGCAAAGCTCCGGGAGGGCCGAGCAATCAGCCCCAGCATTTT. This translates into CASSKAPGGPSNQPQHF.

This chain links TRBV5-4 with TRBJ2-5; D possibly corresponds to TRBD1 (5 bases). CDR1 is SGHNT and CDR2 is YYREEE in the germline V gene (reference sequence). V was clipped by 0 bases and J by 3 bases, with 6 bases between them. This CDR3 contains 13 residues. The CDR3 protein is CASSLGREETQYF. The CDR3 DNA reads TGTGCCAGCAGCTTGGGCAGGGAAGAGACCCAGTACTTC. Based on the CDR3 plus reference TRBV5-4 and TRBJ2-5, the full variable domain is ETGVTQSPTHLIKTRGQQVTLRCSSQSGHNTVSWYQQALGQGPQFIFQYYREEENGRGNFPPRFSGLQFPNYSSELNVNALELDDSALYLCASSLGREETQYFGPGTRLLVL.

The gene calls are TRBV5-6 and TRBJ2-3; 10 bases match TRBD1. Germline values: CDR1 SGHDT, CDR2 YYEEEE. V gave up 2 bases and J gave up 5 bases; unmatched junction bases: 8. CDR3 size: 16 residues. In nucleotides, the CDR3 is TGTGCCAGCAGCTTAACCGGGACAGGGGCAGGAGATACGCAGTATTTT. Protein product: CASSLTGTGAGDTQYF.

This chain connects TRBV11-2 to TRBJ1-4, with 7 bases that match TRBD1. There are 17 residues in the CDR3. The germline gives CDR1 SGHAT, CDR2 FQNNGV. Trimming took 5 bases from V and 4 from J; bases not matched to a gene: 13. CDR3 in DNA: TGTGCCAGCAGCCTTGGTCGCAACAGGGGCGGTAATGAAAAACTGTTTTTT. This translates into CASSLGRNRGGNEKLFF.

This clone was detected only once. The chain combines TRBV25-1 with TRBJ2-2, with D hard to call. The CDR3 length is 15 residues. Trimming stripped 1 base from V and 2 bases from J, with 8 bases between. Germline assignment: CDR1 MGHDK and CDR2 SYGVNS. The CDR3 DNA sequence: TGTGCCAGCAGTGAATGGCCGTCTAACACCGGGGAGCTGTTTTTT. As protein: CASSEWPSNTGELFF.

The chain recombines TRBV15 with TRBJ2-7; D might be TRBD2 (5 bases). Trimming took 1 base from V and 2 from J, leaving 9 bases between them. This CDR3 spans 14 amino acids. Germline CDR1 and CDR2: LNHNV and YYDKDF (reference sequence). DNA for the CDR3: TGTGCCACCAGCAGAGGCGGCGGGCCCTACGAGCAGTACTTC. This sequence encodes CATSRGGGPYEQYF.

The genes are TRBV19 and TRBJ2-1; a possible D gene is TRBD1 (5 bases). From germline, CDR1 is LNHDA and CDR2 SQIVND (reference sequence). The CDR3 extends over 13 amino acids. Trimming took 5 bases from V and 8 from J, leaving 13 bases between them. The chain's CDR3 is CASSRPQGYEQFF. In DNA form, the CDR3 reads TGTGCCAGTAGTCGCCCCCAGGGATATGAGCAGTTCTTC.

This chain connects TRBV10-2 to TRBJ1-2, with TRBD1 matching 11 bases. Germline CDR1 and CDR2: WSHSY and SAAADI. The CDR3 is made up of 15 amino acids. Trimming took 4 bases from V and 3 from J; bases not matched to a gene: 4. The CDR3: CASSARDRGYYGYTF. The CDR3 nucleotides read TGCGCCAGCAGTGCGCGGGACAGGGGGTACTATGGCTACACCTTC.

This clone was counted a single time. The chain carries TRBV19 and TRBJ2-5; 15 bases match TRBD2. The V gene's germline CDR1 is LNHDA and CDR2 SQIVND (reference sequence). The CDR3 is made up of 14 amino acids. Losses at the gene ends were 8 bases for V and 5 bases for J; bases not matched to a gene: 3. The CDR3, as DNA: TGTGCCAGTCGGACTAGCGGGAGGGAGGAGACCCAGTACTTC. It encodes CASRTSGREETQYF. Using reference TRBV19 and TRBJ2-5 for the parts outside the CDR3, the full variable domain is DGGITQSPKYLFRKEGQNVTLSCEQNLNHDAMYWYRQDPGQGLRLIYYSQIVNDFQKGDIAEGYSVSREKKESFPLTVTSAQKNPTAFYLCASRTSGREETQYFGPGTRLLVL.

This chain joins TRBV5-8 and TRBJ2-1; TRBD2 matches 8 bases. The CDR3 has 15 residues. In germline, CDR1 is SGHTS, CDR2 YDEGEE. Trimming took 4 bases from V and 3 from J; bases not matched to a gene: 6. The CDR3 sequence is CASSPGREDYNEQFF. The DNA of the CDR3 is TGTGCCAGCAGCCCCGGGCGGGAGGACTACAATGAGCAGTTCTTC.

J is TRBJ2-3 and V is TRBV29-1, with TRBD2 matching over 10 bases. Unmatched junction bases numbered 10, after V lost 8 bases and J lost 8 bases. Germline V gene lookup returns CDR1 SQVTM and CDR2 ANQGSEA. CDR3 length: 13 amino acids. CDR3 sequence reads: CSPRRAGGITQYF. In nucleotides, the CDR3 is TGCAGCCCCCGGCGAGCGGGGGGGATTACGCAGTATTTT.

The V gene is TRBV5-1, the J gene TRBJ1-2, with D perhaps matching TRBD1 (5 bases). This CDR3 is 12 amino acids long. V was trimmed by 2 bases and J by 6 bases, leaving 8 bases between them. Germline V lookup: CDR1 SGHRS, CDR2 YFSETQ. CDR3 in amino acids: CASSFDRNGYTF. DNA for the CDR3: TGCGCCAGCAGCTTCGACAGAAATGGCTACACCTTC.